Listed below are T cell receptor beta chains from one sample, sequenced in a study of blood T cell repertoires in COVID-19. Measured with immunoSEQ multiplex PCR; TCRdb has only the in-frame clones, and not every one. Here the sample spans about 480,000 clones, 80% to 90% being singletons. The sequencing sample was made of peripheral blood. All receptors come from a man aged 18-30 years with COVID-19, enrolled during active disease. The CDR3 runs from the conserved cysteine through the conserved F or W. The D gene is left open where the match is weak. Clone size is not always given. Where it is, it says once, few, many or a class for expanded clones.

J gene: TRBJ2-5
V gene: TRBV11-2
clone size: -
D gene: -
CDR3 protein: CASSLRGETQYF
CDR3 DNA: TGTGCCAGCAGCTTAAGAGGGGAGACCCAGTACTTC

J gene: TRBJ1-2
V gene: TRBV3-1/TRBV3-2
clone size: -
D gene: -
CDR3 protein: CASSQVNSAFTF
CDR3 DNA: TGTGCCAGCAGCCAAGTTAACAGTGCTTTCACCTTC

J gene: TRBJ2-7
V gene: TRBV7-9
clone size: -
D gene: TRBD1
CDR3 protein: CASSASPGQDLSYEQYF
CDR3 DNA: TGTGCCAGCAGCGCTTCTCCGGGACAGGATCTATCCTACGAGCAGTACTTC

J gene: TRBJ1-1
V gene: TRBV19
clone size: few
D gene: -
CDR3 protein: CASSINKNTEAFF
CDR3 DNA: TGTGCCAGTAGTATTAACAAGAACACTGAAGCTTTCTTT

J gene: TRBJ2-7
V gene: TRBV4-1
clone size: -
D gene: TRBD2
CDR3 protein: CASSQGDSGASYEQYF
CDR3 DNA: TGCGCCAGCAGCCAAGGTGATAGCGGGGCCTCCTACGAGCAGTACTTC

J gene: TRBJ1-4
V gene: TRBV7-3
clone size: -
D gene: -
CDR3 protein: CASSLTDRDNNEKLFF
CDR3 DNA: TGTGCCAGCAGCTTAACGGACCGGGACAATAATGAAAAACTGTTTTTT

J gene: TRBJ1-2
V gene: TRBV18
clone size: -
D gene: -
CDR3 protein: CASSPKADSGYTF
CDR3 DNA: TGTGCCAGCTCACCAAAGGCAGACTCTGGCTACACCTTC

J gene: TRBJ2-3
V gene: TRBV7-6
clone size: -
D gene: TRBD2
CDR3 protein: CASSSNRAGVPDTQYF
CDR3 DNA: TGTGCCAGCAGCTCCAACCGAGCGGGAGTCCCAGATACGCAGTATTTT

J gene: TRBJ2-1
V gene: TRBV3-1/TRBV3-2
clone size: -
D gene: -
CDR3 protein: CASSQGTGGRWQFF
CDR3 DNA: TGTGCCAGCAGCCAAGGGACAGGCGGGAGGTGGCAGTTCTTC

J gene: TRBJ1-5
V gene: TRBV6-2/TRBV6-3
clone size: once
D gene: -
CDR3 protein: CASSYLRGPQHF
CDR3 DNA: TGTGCCAGCAGTTATCTCCGGGGGCCCCAGCATTTT

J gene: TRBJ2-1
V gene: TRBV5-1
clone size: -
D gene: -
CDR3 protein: CASSLGTDQRGNNEQFF
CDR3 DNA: TGCGCCAGCAGCTTGGGGACAGACCAGCGAGGTAACAATGAGCAGTTCTTC

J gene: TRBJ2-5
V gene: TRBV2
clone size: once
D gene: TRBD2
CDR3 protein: CASSERVGGETQYF
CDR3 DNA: TGTGCCAGCAGTGAGAGGGTCGGGGGGGAGACCCAGTACTTC

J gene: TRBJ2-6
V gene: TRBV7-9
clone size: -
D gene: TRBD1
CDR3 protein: CASSERDREISGANVLTF
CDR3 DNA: TGTGCCAGCAGCGAGAGGGACAGGGAGATCTCTGGGGCCAACGTCCTGACTTTC

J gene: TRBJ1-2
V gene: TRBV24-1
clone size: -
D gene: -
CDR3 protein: CATSDSLRDDGYTF
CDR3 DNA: TGTGCCACCAGTGATTCACTCAGGGATGATGGCTACACCTTC

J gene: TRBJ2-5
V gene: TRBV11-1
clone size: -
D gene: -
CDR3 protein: CASSLENRWETQYF
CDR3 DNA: TGTGCCAGCAGCTTAGAGAACAGGTGGGAGACCCAGTACTTC

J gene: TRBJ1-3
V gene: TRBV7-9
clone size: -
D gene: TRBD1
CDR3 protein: CASSTDGQGGNTIYF
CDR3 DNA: TGTGCCAGCAGCACCGACGGACAGGGTGGAAACACCATATATTTT

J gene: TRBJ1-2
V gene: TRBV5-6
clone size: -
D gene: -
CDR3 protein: CASSLLGDGYTF
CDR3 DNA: TGTGCCAGCAGCTTGTTAGGGGATGGCTACACCTTC

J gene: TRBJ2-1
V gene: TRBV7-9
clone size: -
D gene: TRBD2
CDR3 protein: CASSLGRVREVGEQFF
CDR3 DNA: TGTGCCAGCAGCTTAGGACGTGTGCGGGAGGTGGGTGAGCAGTTCTTC

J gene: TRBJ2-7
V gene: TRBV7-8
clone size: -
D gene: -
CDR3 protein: CASSFQFASSYEQYF
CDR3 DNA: TGTGCCAGCAGCTTTCAATTCGCTAGCTCTTACGAGCAGTACTTC

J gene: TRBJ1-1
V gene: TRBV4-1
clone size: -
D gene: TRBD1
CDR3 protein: CASSQAPRDRVNTEAFF
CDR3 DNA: TGCGCCAGCAGCCAAGCCCCCCGGGACAGGGTAAACACTGAAGCTTTCTTT

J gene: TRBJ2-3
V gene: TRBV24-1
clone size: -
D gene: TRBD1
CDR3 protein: CATSGIRGQGADTQYF
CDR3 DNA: TGTGCCACCAGTGGTATAAGGGGACAGGGGGCAGATACGCAGTATTTT

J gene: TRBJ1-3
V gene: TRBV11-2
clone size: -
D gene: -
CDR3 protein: CASSYGGKGNTIYF
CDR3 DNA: TGTGCCAGCAGCTATGGGGGGAAAGGAAACACCATATATTTT

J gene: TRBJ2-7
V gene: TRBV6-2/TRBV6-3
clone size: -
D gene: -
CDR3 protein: CASSIYYEQYF
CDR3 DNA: TGTGCCAGCAGTATATACTACGAGCAGTACTTC

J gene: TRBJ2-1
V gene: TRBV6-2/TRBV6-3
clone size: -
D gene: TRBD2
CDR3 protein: CASSTAGGPSYNEQFF
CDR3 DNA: TGTGCCAGCAGTACAGCGGGGGGGCCCTCCTACAATGAGCAGTTCTTC

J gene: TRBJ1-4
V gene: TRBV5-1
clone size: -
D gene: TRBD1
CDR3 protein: CASSFRQGATNEKLFF
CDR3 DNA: TGCGCCAGCAGCTTTCGACAGGGGGCAACTAATGAAAAACTGTTTTTT

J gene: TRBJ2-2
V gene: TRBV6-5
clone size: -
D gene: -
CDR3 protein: CASRGQGRTGELFF
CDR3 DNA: TGTGCCAGCAGAGGGCAGGGTCGGACCGGGGAGCTGTTTTTT

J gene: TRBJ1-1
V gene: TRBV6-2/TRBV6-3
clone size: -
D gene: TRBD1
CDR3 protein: CASSPQGQGKTEAFF
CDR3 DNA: TGTGCCAGCAGTCCGCAGGGACAGGGGAAAACTGAAGCTTTCTTT

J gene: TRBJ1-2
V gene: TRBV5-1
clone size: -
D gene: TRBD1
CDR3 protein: CASSPGDREYYGYTF
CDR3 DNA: TGCGCCAGCAGCCCGGGGGACAGGGAATACTATGGCTACACCTTC

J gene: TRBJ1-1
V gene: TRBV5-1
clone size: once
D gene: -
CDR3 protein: CASSLGIGHLNTEAFF
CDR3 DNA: TGCGCCAGCAGCTTGGGTATTGGACACTTGAACACTGAAGCTTTCTTT

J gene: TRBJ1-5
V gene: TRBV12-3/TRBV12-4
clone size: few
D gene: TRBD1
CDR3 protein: CASSGQGNQPQHF
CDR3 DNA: TGTGCCAGCAGTGGACAGGGCAATCAGCCCCAGCATTTT

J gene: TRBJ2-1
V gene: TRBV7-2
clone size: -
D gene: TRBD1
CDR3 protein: CASRFSDRGYYNEQFF
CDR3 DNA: TGTGCCAGCAGGTTTAGCGACAGGGGTTACTACAATGAGCAGTTCTTC

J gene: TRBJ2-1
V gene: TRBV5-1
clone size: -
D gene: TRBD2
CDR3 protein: CASSITSGNNEQFF
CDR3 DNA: TGCGCCAGCAGCATAACTAGCGGGAACAATGAGCAGTTCTTC

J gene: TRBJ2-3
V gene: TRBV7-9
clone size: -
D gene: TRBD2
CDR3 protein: CASSISGGTDTQYF
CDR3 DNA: TGTGCCAGCAGCATTAGCGGGGGCACAGATACGCAGTATTTT

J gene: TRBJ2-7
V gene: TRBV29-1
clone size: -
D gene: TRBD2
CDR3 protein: CSVQRERGEQYF
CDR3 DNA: TGCAGCGTTCAGCGGGAGAGGGGTGAGCAGTACTTC

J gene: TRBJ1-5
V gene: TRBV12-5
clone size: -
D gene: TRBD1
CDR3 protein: CASGLNRGLNQPQHF
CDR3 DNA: TGTGCTAGTGGTTTGAACAGGGGGCTTAATCAGCCCCAGCATTTT

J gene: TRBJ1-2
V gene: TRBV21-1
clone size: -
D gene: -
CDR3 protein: CASSKGRYREGYTF
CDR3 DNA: TGTGCCAGCAGCAAAGGAAGGTACAGGGAAGGCTACACCTTC

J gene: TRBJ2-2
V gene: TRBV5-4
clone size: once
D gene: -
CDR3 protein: CASSLYTANTGELFF
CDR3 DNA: TGTGCCAGCAGCTTGTATACTGCGAACACCGGGGAGCTGTTTTTT

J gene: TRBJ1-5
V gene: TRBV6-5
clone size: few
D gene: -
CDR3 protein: CASRQGGNQPQHF
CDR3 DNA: TGTGCCAGCAGACAGGGTGGCAATCAGCCCCAGCATTTT

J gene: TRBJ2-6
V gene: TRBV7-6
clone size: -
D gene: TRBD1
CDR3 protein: CASSLRQGRRSSGANVLTF
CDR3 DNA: TGTGCCAGCAGCTTACGACAGGGGCGCAGGTCCTCTGGGGCCAACGTCCTGACTTTC